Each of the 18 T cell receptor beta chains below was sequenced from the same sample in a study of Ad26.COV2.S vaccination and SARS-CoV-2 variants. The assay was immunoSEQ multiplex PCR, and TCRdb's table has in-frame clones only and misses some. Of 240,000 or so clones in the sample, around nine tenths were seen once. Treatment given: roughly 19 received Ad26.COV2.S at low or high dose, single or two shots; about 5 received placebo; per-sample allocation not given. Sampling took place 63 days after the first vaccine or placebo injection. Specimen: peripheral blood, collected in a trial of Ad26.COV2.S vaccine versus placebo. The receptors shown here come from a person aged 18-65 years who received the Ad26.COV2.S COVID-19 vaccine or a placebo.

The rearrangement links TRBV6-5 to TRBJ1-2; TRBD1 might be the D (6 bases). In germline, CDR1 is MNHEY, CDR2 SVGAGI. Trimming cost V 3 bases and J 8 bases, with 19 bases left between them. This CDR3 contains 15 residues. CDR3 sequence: CASSYFGGRSGGYTF. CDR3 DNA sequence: TGTGCCAGCAGTTATTTTGGGGGCAGATCGGGAGGCTACACCTTC.

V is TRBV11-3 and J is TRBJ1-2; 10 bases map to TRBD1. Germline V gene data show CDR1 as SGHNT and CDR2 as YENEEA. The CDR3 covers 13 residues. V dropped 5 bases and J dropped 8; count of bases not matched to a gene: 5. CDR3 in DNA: TGTGCCAGCAGCCGGGACAGGGGAGGAGGCTACACCTTC. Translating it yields CASSRDRGGGYTF.

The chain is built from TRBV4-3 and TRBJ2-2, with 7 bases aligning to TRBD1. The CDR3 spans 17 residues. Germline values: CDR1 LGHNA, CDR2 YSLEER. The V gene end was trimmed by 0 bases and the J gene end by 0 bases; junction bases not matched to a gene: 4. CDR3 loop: CASSQDRDSANTGELFF. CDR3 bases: TGCGCCAGCAGCCAAGACCGGGACAGTGCGAACACCGGGGAGCTGTTTTTT.

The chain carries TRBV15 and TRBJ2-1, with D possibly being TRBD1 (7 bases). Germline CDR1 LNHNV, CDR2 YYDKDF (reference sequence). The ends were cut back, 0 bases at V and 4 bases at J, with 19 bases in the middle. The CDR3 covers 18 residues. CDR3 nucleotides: TGTGCCACCAGCAGAGATTATCAGGGGGGACTGGGTTACAATGAGCAGTTCTTC. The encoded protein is CATSRDYQGGLGYNEQFF.

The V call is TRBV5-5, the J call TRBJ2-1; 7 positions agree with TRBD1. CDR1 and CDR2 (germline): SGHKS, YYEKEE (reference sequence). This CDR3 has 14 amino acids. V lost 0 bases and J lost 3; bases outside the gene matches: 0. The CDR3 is CASSLGQGYNEQFF. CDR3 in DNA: TGTGCCAGCAGCTTGGGACAGGGCTACAATGAGCAGTTCTTC.

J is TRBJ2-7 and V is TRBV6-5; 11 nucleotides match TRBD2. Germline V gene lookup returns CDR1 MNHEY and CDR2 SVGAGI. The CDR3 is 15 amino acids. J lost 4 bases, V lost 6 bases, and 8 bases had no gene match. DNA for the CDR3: TGTGCCAGCAGGCTAGCGGGGGGCCTAGTATACGAGCAGTACTTC. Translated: CASRLAGGLVYEQYF.

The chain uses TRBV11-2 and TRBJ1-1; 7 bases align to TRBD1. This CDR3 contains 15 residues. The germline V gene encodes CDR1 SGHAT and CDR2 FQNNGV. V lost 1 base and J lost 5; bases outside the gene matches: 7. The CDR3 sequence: CASSLAGRGDTEAFF. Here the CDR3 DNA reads TGTGCCAGCAGCTTAGCGGGCAGGGGGGATACTGAAGCTTTCTTT. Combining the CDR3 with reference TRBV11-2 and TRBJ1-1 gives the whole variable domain EAGVAQSPRYKIIEKRQSVAFWCNPISGHATLYWYQQILGQGPKLLIQFQNNGVVDDSQLPKDRFSAERLKGVDSTLKIQPAKLEDSAVYLCASSLAGRGDTEAFFGQGTRLTVV.

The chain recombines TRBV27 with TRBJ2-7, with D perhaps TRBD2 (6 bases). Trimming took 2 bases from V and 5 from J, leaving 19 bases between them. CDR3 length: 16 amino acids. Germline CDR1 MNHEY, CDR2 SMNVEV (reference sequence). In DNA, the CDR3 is TGTGCCAGCAGTTTACTAGCGCACTCGAACAGCCACGAGCAGTACTTC. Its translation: CASSLLAHSNSHEQYF.

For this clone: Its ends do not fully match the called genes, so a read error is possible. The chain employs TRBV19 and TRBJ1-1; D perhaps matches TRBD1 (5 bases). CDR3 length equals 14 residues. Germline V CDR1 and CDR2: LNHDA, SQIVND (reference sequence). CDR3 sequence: CASSMGGLNPEAFF. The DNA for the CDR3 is TGTGCCAGTAGTATGGGGGGGTTGAACCCTGAAGCTTTCTTT.

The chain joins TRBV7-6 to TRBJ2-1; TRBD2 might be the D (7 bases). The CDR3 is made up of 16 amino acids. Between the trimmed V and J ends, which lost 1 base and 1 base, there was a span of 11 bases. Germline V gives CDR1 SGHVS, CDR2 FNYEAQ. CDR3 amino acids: CASSLEGGASYNEQFF. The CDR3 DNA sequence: TGTGCCAGCAGCTTAGAAGGGGGGGCTTCCTACAATGAGCAGTTCTTC.

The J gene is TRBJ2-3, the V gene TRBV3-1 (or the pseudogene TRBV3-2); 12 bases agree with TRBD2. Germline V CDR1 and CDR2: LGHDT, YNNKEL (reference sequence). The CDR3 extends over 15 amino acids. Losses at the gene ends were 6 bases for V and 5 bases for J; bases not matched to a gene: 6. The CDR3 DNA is TGTGCCAGCAGTGCTAGCGGGAGGGCCCAAGATACGCAGTATTTT. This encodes CASSASGRAQDTQYF.

The CDR3 region is CASSASGTVQETQYF. CDR3 in DNA: TGTGCCAGCAGTGCCTCGGGGACTGTACAAGAGACCCAGTACTTC. The chain recombines TRBV25-1 with TRBJ2-5, with D possibly TRBD2 on 6 matching bases. V was cut by 4 bases and J by 2 bases, with 14 bases left in between. The CDR3 length is 15 residues. Germline CDR1 MGHDK, CDR2 SYGVNS.

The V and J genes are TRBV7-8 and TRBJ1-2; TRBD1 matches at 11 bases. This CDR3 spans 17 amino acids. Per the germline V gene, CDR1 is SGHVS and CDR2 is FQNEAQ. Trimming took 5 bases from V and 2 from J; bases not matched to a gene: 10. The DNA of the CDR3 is TGTGCCAGCAGCCCTCTCGGGGGGACAGGGGGAAACTATGGCTACACCTTC. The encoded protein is CASSPLGGTGGNYGYTF.

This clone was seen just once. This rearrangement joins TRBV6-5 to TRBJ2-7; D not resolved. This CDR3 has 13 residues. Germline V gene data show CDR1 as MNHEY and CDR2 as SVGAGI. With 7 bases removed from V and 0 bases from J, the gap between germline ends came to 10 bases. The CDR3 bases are TGTGCCAGCACGTTGAGTCTCTCCTACGAGCAGTACTTC. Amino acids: CASTLSLSYEQYF.

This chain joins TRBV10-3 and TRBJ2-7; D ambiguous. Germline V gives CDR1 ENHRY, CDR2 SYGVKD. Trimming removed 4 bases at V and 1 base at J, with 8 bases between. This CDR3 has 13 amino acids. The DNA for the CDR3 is TGTGCCATCAGTGTAACAGTATCCTACGAGCAGTACTTC. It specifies CAISVTVSYEQYF.

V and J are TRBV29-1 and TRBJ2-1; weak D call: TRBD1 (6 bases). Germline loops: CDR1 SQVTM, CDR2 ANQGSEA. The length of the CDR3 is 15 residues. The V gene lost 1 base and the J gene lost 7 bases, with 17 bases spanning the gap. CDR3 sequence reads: CSVEGRKQGPNEQFF. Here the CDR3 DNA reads TGCAGCGTTGAAGGGAGAAAACAGGGTCCAAATGAGCAGTTCTTC.

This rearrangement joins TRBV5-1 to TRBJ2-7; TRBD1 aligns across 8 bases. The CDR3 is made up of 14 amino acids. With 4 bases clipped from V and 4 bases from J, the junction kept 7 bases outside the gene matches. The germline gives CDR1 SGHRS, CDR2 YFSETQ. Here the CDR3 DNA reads TGCGCCAGCAGCGAGGGGACAGGCCAATACGAGCAGTACTTC. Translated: CASSEGTGQYEQYF.

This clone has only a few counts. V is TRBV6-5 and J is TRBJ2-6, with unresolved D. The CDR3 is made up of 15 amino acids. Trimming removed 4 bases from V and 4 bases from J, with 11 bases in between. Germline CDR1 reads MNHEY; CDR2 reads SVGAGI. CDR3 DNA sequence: TGTGCCAGCAGTTTTCTTGAAGGGGGGGCCAACGTCCTGACTTTC. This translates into CASSFLEGGANVLTF.